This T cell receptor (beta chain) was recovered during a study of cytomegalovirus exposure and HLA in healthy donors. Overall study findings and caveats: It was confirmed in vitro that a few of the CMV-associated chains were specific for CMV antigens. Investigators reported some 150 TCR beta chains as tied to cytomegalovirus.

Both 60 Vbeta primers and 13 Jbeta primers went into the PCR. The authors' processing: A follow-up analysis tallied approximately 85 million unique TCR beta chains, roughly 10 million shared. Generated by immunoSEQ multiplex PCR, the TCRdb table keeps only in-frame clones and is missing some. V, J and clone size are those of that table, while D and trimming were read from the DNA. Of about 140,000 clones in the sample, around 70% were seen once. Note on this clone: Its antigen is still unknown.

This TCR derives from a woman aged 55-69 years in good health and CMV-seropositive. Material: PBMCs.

DNA of the CDR3: TGCGCCAGCAGCTTCTATGTCGGGCCTAGCAGGAGCTCCTACAATGAGCAGTTCTTC. It yields the protein CASSFYVGPSRSSYNEQFF. The V gene is TRBV5-1, the J gene TRBJ2-1; D perhaps matches TRBD2 (5 bases). Germline-derived CDR1 and CDR2 are SGHRS and YFSETQ. Trimming took 2 bases from V and 0 from J, leaving 21 bases between them. There are 19 residues in the CDR3.